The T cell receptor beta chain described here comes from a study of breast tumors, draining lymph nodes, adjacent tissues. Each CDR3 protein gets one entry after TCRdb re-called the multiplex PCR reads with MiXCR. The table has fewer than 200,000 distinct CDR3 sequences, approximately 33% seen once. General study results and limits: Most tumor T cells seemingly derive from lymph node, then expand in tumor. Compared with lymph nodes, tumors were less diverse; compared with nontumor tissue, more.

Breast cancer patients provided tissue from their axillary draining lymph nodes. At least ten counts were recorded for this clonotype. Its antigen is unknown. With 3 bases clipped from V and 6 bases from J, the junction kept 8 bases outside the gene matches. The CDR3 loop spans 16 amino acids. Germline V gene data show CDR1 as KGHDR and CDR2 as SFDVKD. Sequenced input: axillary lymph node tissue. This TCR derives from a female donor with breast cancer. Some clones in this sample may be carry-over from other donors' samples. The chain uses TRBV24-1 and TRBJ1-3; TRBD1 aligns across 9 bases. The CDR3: CATSDAGTGNANTIYF. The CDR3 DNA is TGTGCCACCAGTGATGCTGGGACAGGGAATGCAAACACCATATATTTT.